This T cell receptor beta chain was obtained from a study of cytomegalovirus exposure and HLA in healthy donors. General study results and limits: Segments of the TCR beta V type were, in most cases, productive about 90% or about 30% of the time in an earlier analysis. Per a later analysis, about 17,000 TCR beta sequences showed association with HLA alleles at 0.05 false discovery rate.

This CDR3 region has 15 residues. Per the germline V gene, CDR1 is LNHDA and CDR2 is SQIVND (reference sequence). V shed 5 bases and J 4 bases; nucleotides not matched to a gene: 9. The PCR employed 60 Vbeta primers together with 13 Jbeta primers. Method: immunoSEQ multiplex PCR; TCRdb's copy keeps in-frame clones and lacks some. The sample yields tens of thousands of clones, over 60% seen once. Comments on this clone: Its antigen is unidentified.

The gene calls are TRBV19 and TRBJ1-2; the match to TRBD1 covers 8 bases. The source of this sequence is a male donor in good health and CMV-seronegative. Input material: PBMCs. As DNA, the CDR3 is TGTGCCAGTAGTGCCGGGACAGGACGATCCTATGGCTACACCTTC. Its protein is CASSAGTGRSYGYTF.